This TCR beta chain was identified in a study of T cell changes during pregnancy in multiple sclerosis. Per germline, CDR1 SGHTA and CDR2 FQGNSA. The CDR3 contains 14 residues. Germline trimming cut 1 base from V and 3 bases from J; bases unmatched to any gene: 2. Method: immunoSEQ multiplex PCR; TCRdb's copy keeps in-frame clones and lacks some. The table includes about 36,000 clones, 93% detected once. The sample in question was CD4+ T cells from peripheral blood mononuclear cells, obtained in the first trimester of pregnancy. This sequence originates from a female donor with multiple sclerosis, enrolled in a pregnancy study. The J gene is TRBJ2-7, the V gene TRBV7-2, with 8 bases that match TRBD1. CDR3: CASSLGTGSYEQYF. In DNA, the CDR3 is TGTGCCAGCAGCTTAGGGACAGGGAGCTACGAGCAGTACTTC.